This T cell receptor (beta chain) was retrieved from a study of identical twins. Study conclusions and caveats: There were fewer insertions in abundant cord blood beta clonotypes, but memory repertoires showed no such pattern. For monozygotic twins, models underestimated out-of-frame TCR alpha sharing. Out-of-frame alpha sequences that twins shared showed excess low generation probability.

A note on this clonotype: Its antigen is not known.

CDR3 length: 16 residues. Germline lookup yields CDR1 ENHRY and CDR2 SYGVKD. V was pared by 3 bases and J by 3 bases, with 15 bases between. Each CDR3 protein gets one entry after TCRdb re-called the 5' RACE reads with MiXCR. The table includes 1,800,000 or so distinct CDR3 sequences, about 30% detected once. The V gene is TRBV10-3, the J gene TRBJ1-5; a weak D match, TRBD1 (6 bases). Sequencing was performed on cord blood. The origin of this receptor is a newborn girl in good health. CDR3 amino acids: CAISETGKQYNQPQHF. DNA of the CDR3: TGTGCCATCAGTGAAACAGGGAAGCAGTACAATCAGCCCCAGCATTTT.